The 2 T cell receptor beta chains below all came from one sample that was sequenced in a study of blood T cell repertoires in COVID-19. Measured with immunoSEQ multiplex PCR; TCRdb has only the in-frame clones, and not every one. The sample lists fewer than 300,000 clones, approximately 85% occurring once. The specimen was peripheral blood. These receptor sequences come from a human donor with COVID-19, enrolled during active disease. The donor label of this sample is uncertain.

The CDR3 bases are TGTGCCAGCAGTCGGACAGCATCAGATACGCAGTATTTT. This encodes CASSRTASDTQYF. The chain employs TRBV6-5 and TRBJ2-3; tentatively, D is TRBD1 (6 bases). Germline CDR1 is MNHEY and CDR2 is SVGAGI. V was shortened by 5 bases and J by 4 bases, with 10 bases between the two germline ends. The CDR3 length is 13 residues.

This rearrangement joins TRBV28 to TRBJ1-1; D is undetermined. There are 17 residues in the CDR3. Trimming removed 6 bases at V and 0 bases at J, with 20 bases between. CDR1 MDHEN and CDR2 SYDVKM come from the germline V gene. The CDR3 nucleotides are TGTGCCAGCAGCATGAGAGTAACCGGGTCCTTGAACACTGAAGCTTTCTTT. Translating it yields CASSMRVTGSLNTEAFF.